Below are 15 T cell receptor beta chains sequenced from a single sample in a study of identical twins (dated by TCRdb to 2015 to 2016). The library came from 5' RACE. For sequencing, an Illumina HiSeq 2000 was employed. Starting from the raw public reads, TCRdb applied fastp trimming at Q25, assembled clones with MiXCR and retained in-frame beta chains. Under each unique CDR3 protein, matching rows form one entry showing the most common genes and DNA. The sample records some 790,000 distinct CDR3 sequences, roughly 18% of which are singletons. About an eighth of the sample comes from the top ten. These same records also appear under a second study, on T cells expressing NK-cell markers.

Sequenced: PBMCs. These receptors all come from a woman aged 18-29 years in good health.

This clonotype was recorded a few times. The rearrangement uses TRBV7-3 and TRBJ2-7; TRBD2 agrees at 7 bases. Trimming took 3 bases from V and 7 from J; bases not matched to a gene: 3. The CDR3 runs 12 residues. Germline V lookup: CDR1 SGHTA, CDR2 FQGTGA. The CDR3 region has the DNA TGTGCCAGCAGCTTTCAAGCGGGGGAGCAGTACTTC. Its protein product is CASSFQAGEQYF. The variable domain in full, with the rest retrieved from reference TRBV7-3 and TRBJ2-7, is GAGVSQTPSNKVTEKGKYVELRCDPISGHTALYWYRQSLGQGPEFLIYFQGTGAADDSGLPNDRFFAVRPEGSVSTLKIQRTERGDSAVYLCASSFQAGEQYFGPGTRLTVT.

This clonotype was picked up many times. This chain connects TRBV20-1 to TRBJ2-7; 7 bases fit TRBD1. The junction had 9 bases not matched to a gene; V was cut back by 1 base and J by 6 bases. Germline V gives CDR1 DFQATT, CDR2 SNEGSKA (reference sequence). This CDR3 is built from 14 residues. The CDR3 is CSARGAYRGGEQYF. CDR3 coding DNA: TGCAGTGCTAGAGGGGCTTACAGGGGTGGCGAGCAGTACTTC.

This clonotype was observed at least ten times. This chain links TRBV7-3 with TRBJ2-3; D may be TRBD2 (6 bases). CDR1 and CDR2 (germline): SGHTA, FQGTGA. Trimming stripped 6 bases from V and 0 bases from J, with 13 bases between. This CDR3 has 15 residues. The CDR3, as DNA: TGTGCCAGCAGTCCCACGGGACTTAGCACAGATACGCAGTATTTT. Translating it yields CASSPTGLSTDTQYF.

This clonotype was observed a handful of times. This chain connects TRBV5-6 to TRBJ2-3; 9 bases agree with TRBD1. Per germline, CDR1 SGHDT and CDR2 YYEEEE. CDR3 length: 16 amino acids. Germline trimming cut 3 bases from V and 3 bases from J; bases unmatched to any gene: 8. The CDR3 region is CASSSYRGRLTDTQYF. In DNA, the CDR3 is TGTGCCAGCAGCTCGTACAGGGGGCGTTTGACAGATACGCAGTATTTT.

The V call is TRBV12-3 or TRBV12-4, the J call TRBJ1-1, with D perhaps matching TRBD1 (6 bases). The CDR3 is 13 amino acids. V dropped 7 bases and J dropped 5 bases, with 14 bases sitting between them. This CDR3 reads CASTLRRGTEAFF. The CDR3 DNA follows: TGTGCCAGCACCCTTCGAAGGGGGACTGAAGCTTTCTTT.

J is TRBJ2-5 and V is TRBV20-1, with D possibly matching TRBD2 (6 bases). The germline CDR1 and CDR2 sequences are DFQATT and SNEGSKA (reference sequence). This CDR3 comprises 13 residues. The V gene lost 6 bases and the J gene lost 4 bases, with 15 bases spanning the gap. The CDR3 DNA sequence: TGCAGTGCGCTGTGGAGGGCCGGAGAGACCCAGTACTTC. It codes for CSALWRAGETQYF.

The rearrangement joins TRBV12-3 or TRBV12-4 to TRBJ2-1; D gene ambiguous. Trimming removed 3 bases at V and 9 bases at J, with 12 bases between. The CDR3 is 13 residues long. CDR3 in amino acids: CASSFMTLGEQFF. CDR3 bases: TGTGCCAGCAGTTTTATGACTTTGGGTGAGCAGTTCTTC.

The rearrangement joins TRBV3-1 to TRBJ1-2; D gene uncertain. The V gene's germline CDR1 is LGHDT and CDR2 YNNKEL (reference sequence). The CDR3 contains 11 residues. Trimming removed 6 bases at V and 13 bases at J, with 15 bases between. CDR3 protein: CASSPDGGLTF. In nucleotides, the CDR3 is TGTGCCAGCAGTCCTGACGGAGGCCTCACCTTC.

This rearrangement joins TRBV5-6 to TRBJ2-1; no firm D call. The CDR3 has 12 residues. V dropped 1 base and J dropped 9 bases, with 8 bases sitting between them. Per the germline V gene, CDR1 is SGHDT and CDR2 is YYEEEE. The CDR3 protein is CASSLSVGEQFF. The CDR3 DNA follows: TGTGCCAGCAGCTTGTCGGTCGGTGAGCAGTTCTTC. Drawing the rest from reference TRBV5-6 and TRBJ2-1, the complete variable domain is DAGVTQSPTHLIKTRGQQVTLRCSPKSGHDTVSWYQQALGQGPQFIFQYYEEEERQRGNFPDRFSGHQFPNYSSELNVNALLLGDSALYLCASSLSVGEQFFGPGTRLTVL.

This rearrangement joins TRBV12-3 or TRBV12-4 to TRBJ2-5; 8 positions agree with TRBD1. This CDR3 has 16 amino acids. The ends lost 1 base at V and 4 bases at J; junction bases unmatched: 8. The CDR3 nucleotides are TGTGCCAGCAGTTTAGGGACAGGGCGCCAAGCAGAGACCCAGTACTTC. The encoded protein is CASSLGTGRQAETQYF.

The chain joins TRBV7-2 to TRBJ2-5; 8 bases agree with TRBD2. Germline trimming cut 3 bases from V and 7 bases from J; bases unmatched to any gene: 13. In germline, CDR1 is SGHTA, CDR2 FQGNSA. The CDR3 has 16 amino acids. The CDR3 nucleotides are TGTGCCAGCAGCTTGCAGGCTAGCGGGTCCAGCGGGACCCAGTACTTC. This translates into CASSLQASGSSGTQYF.

The rearrangement links TRBV3-1 to TRBJ2-7, with TRBD2 identical over 7 bases. The V segment lost 2 bases and the J segment 5 bases; nucleotides outside the gene matches: 6. The V gene's germline CDR1 is LGHDT and CDR2 YNNKEL (reference sequence). The CDR3 is 14 amino acids. CDR3 sequence reads: CASSQRASGDEQYF. CDR3 bases: TGTGCCAGCAGCCAAAGGGCTAGCGGAGACGAGCAGTACTTC.

The sample holds a few counts of this clonotype. The chain uses TRBV12-3 or TRBV12-4 and TRBJ2-1; 7 bases fit TRBD2. The CDR3 consists of 12 residues. The J segment lost 12 bases and the V segment lost 6 bases, leaving 8 bases of the junction unmatched. Here the CDR3 DNA reads TGTGCCAGCAGGGCTGGGGGGGGAGTGCAGTTCTTC. As protein: CASRAGGGVQFF.

This clonotype occurred a few times. This chain uses TRBV3-1 with TRBJ1-1; D gene unclear. V gave up 1 base and J gave up 5 bases, with 8 bases separating them. Germline loops: CDR1 LGHDT, CDR2 YNNKEL (reference sequence). CDR3 length equals 13 residues. The CDR3 nucleotides read TGTGCCAGCAGCCAAGTTTGGGGAACTGAAGCTTTCTTT. Translation gives CASSQVWGTEAFF.

This clonotype has only a few counts. V is TRBV6-4 and J is TRBJ2-1; D is ambiguous. This CDR3 region has 14 residues. Germline V gives CDR1 MRHNA, CDR2 SNTAGT. V was shortened by 5 bases and J by 9 bases, with 17 bases between the two germline ends. CDR3 residues: CASSLSHVETEQFF. CDR3 sequence (DNA): TGTGCCAGCAGTCTGAGCCACGTCGAGACTGAGCAGTTCTTC.